These 32 T cell receptor beta chains share one sample of origin, sequenced in a study of Graves' ophthalmopathy and Graves' hyperthyroidism. RNA transcripts yielded amplified TCR beta CDR3 regions. HTBI primers primed a first-round RT-PCR, and a second-round multiplex PCR followed. From the multiplex PCR reads, TCRdb called clonotypes with MiXCR, one entry per CDR3 protein. This table has 300,000 to 400,000 distinct CDR3 sequences, about a sixth appearing once. The specimen was peripheral blood. The receptor set was obtained from an adult man with Graves' ophthalmopathy.

This clonotype showed up many times. V gene TRBV7-2 combines with J gene TRBJ1-6; D unclear. Germline CDR1 SGHTA, CDR2 FQGNSA. V was pared by 5 bases and J by 12 bases, with 11 bases between. This CDR3 comprises 12 residues. CDR3 nucleotide sequence: TGTGCCAGCAGCCTTAACGGCCAACCCCTCCACTTT. Protein sequence: CASSLNGQPLHF.

This clonotype was detected only a few times. The V gene is TRBV12-3 or TRBV12-4, the J gene TRBJ2-7; 8 nucleotides line up with TRBD1. Losses at the gene ends were 6 bases for V and 5 bases for J; bases not matched to a gene: 6. The CDR3 consists of 13 residues. The CDR3 DNA reads as TGTGCCAGCAGCTCGGGACAGGTTCACGAGCAGTACTTC. Its translation is CASSSGQVHEQYF.

This clonotype was detected many times. The CDR3 DNA is TGCAGCGTCCGCGGGACAAGTCTGTACGAGCAGTACTTC. It codes for CSVRGTSLYEQYF. The rearrangement links TRBV29-1 to TRBJ2-7, with D perhaps assigned TRBD1 or TRBD2 (6 bases each). The CDR3 covers 13 residues. Trimming pared 6 bases from V and 4 bases from J, leaving 16 bases between. Germline CDR1 SQVTM, CDR2 ANQGSEA.

This clonotype was detected ten times or more. The chain employs TRBV5-1 and TRBJ1-6; no firm D call. The CDR3 sequence is 16 residues long. Germline V lookup: CDR1 SGHRS, CDR2 YFSETQ. With 0 bases removed from V and 6 bases from J, the gap between germline ends came to 13 bases. In nucleotides, the CDR3 is TGCGCCAGCAGCTTGGATGGGTACCCTTTTAATTCACCCCTCCACTTT. Encoded protein: CASSLDGYPFNSPLHF.

The table lists this clonotype with many counts. The V call is TRBV6-5, the J call TRBJ2-2; D is undetermined. V dropped 6 bases and J dropped 11 bases, with 19 bases sitting between them. CDR1 MNHEY and CDR2 SVGAGI come from the germline V gene. This CDR3 spans 14 amino acids. CDR3 coding DNA: TGTGCCAGCAGAAAAGGCCCCCTCCCCCCTGAGCTGTTTTTT. It is translated as CASRKGPLPPELFF.

There are many counts of this clonotype. This clone may be a read error of a much larger clone one base away. V is TRBV4-1 and J is TRBJ2-5; maybe TRBD2 (6 bases). This CDR3 is built from 15 residues. Looked up from germline, CDR1 is MGHRA and CDR2 is YSYEKL. Trimming removed 2 bases at V and 5 bases at J, with 15 bases between. The CDR3 DNA sequence: TGCGCCAGCAGCCAAAATCCTGGAGGGGATGAGACCCAGTACTTC. It encodes CASSQNPGGDETQYF.

The sample holds many counts of this clonotype. CDR3 sequence: CASSYSRTGGSYGYTF. CDR3 nucleotide sequence: TGTGCCAGCAGTTACTCGAGGACAGGGGGGAGCTATGGCTACACCTTC. The J gene is TRBJ1-2, the V gene TRBV6-5; the match to TRBD1 covers 10 bases. CDR1 is MNHEY and CDR2 is SVGAGI in the germline V gene. CDR3 length: 16 residues. The trim removed 0 bases at V and 4 bases at J, leaving 5 bases unmatched.

This clonotype was detected many times. The chain is built from TRBV6-1 and TRBJ1-1; D unclear. The CDR3 is made up of 13 amino acids. V was trimmed by 9 bases and J by 3 bases, leaving 14 bases between them. Germline CDR1 is MNHNS and CDR2 is SASEGT. CDR3 sequence reads: CASSRARDTEAFF. The DNA for the CDR3 is TGTGCCAGTTCCCGGGCGAGAGACACTGAAGCTTTCTTT.

This chain uses TRBV10-3 with TRBJ1-2, with D possibly TRBD1 on 5 matching bases. There are 13 residues in the CDR3. Trimming removed 3 bases from V and 7 bases from J, with 12 bases in between. CDR1 is ENHRY and CDR2 is SYGVKD in the germline V gene. The CDR3 sequence: CAISDGGSVGYTF. CDR3 coding DNA: TGTGCCATCAGTGACGGGGGATCGGTTGGCTACACCTTC.

Comments on this clonotype: Being one base from a much bigger clone, this may be a read error. The chain carries TRBV9 and TRBJ1-1, with a weak D call TRBD1 (6 bases). V dropped 3 bases and J dropped 0 bases, with 9 bases sitting between them. The CDR3 contains 14 residues. Looked up from germline, CDR1 is SGDLS and CDR2 is YYNGEE. The CDR3 sequence: CASSEWDMNTEAFF. The CDR3 DNA reads as TGTGCCAGCAGCGAGTGGGACATGAACACTGAAGCTTTCTTT.

About this clonotype itself: A much more abundant neighbour one base away suggests this may be a read error. The chain recombines TRBV12-3 or TRBV12-4 with TRBJ2-1, with TRBD1 matching over 7 bases. The CDR3 spans 15 residues. CDR3 DNA sequence: TGTGCCAGCAGGCACCCGGGACAGCGTAACAATGAGCAGATCTTC. It translates to CASRHPGQRNNEQIF.

In this sample, this clonotype turned up a few times. Possible read error: a much larger clone is one base away. This chain uses TRBV10-3 with TRBJ2-7, with 14 bases matching TRBD2. This CDR3 has 16 amino acids. CDR1 is ENHRY, CDR2 SYGVKD, per germline. The ends lost 7 bases at V and 2 bases at J; junction bases unmatched: 7. The CDR3 region has the DNA TGTGCCATCACCGCCGGGGGACTAGCGGGGGCCTACGAGCAGTACTTC. As protein: CAITAGGLAGAYEQYF.

The table lists this clonotype with many counts. The rearrangement uses TRBV20-1 and TRBJ2-7; 10 bases agree with TRBD2. CDR1 is DFQATT, CDR2 SNEGSKA, per germline (reference sequence). Losses at the gene ends were 6 bases for V and 3 bases for J; bases not matched to a gene: 11. There are 15 residues in the CDR3. Here the CDR3 DNA reads TGCAGTGCCAAATGGACTAGCGGTGTTCTCTACGAGCAGTACTTC. Translated: CSAKWTSGVLYEQYF.

This clonotype came up many times. The gene calls are TRBV6-2 or TRBV6-3 and TRBJ2-2; D perhaps matches TRBD2 (6 bases). The CDR3 is 18 residues long. Per the germline V gene, CDR1 is MNHEY and CDR2 is SVGEGT. V was pared by 2 bases and J by 5 bases, with 21 bases between. In nucleotides, the CDR3 is TGTGCCAGCAGTTACCGTGTCGAATCTTGGAGGGGAACCGGGGAGCTGTTTTTT. Protein product: CASSYRVESWRGTGELFF.

The sample holds many counts of this clonotype. The chain couples TRBV4-2 to TRBJ1-2; 9 bases agree with TRBD1. The germline V gene has CDR1 LGHNA and CDR2 YNFKEQ. J gave up 3 bases and V 4 bases, and 12 bases lay outside the gene matches. The CDR3 length is 17 residues. CDR3 in DNA: TGTGCCAGCAGCCCATCCGGACAGGGGACACTCTACTATGGCTACACCTTC. It yields the protein CASSPSGQGTLYYGYTF.

This clonotype was detected ten times or more. V and J are TRBV6-1 and TRBJ1-1; D unclear. Germline CDR1 MNHNS, CDR2 SASEGT. This CDR3 has 14 residues. V dropped 3 bases and J dropped 0 bases, with 8 bases sitting between them. The CDR3 region is CASSDPRLNTEAFF. Here the CDR3 DNA reads TGTGCCAGCAGTGATCCGCGATTGAACACTGAAGCTTTCTTT.

This clonotype was detected many times. V gene TRBV11-2 combines with J gene TRBJ1-5; 9 nucleotides agree with TRBD1. CDR1 and CDR2 (germline): SGHAT, FQNNGV. The CDR3 covers 14 residues. V lost 5 bases to trimming and J lost 9 bases; unmatched junction nucleotides: 8. CDR3 nucleotide sequence: TGTGCCAGCAGCGTTGGACAGGGGTCACGGCCCCAGCATTTT. Translated: CASSVGQGSRPQHF.

In this sample, this clonotype turned up many times. The CDR3 spells CASRREYTEAFF. For the CDR3, the DNA is TGTGCCAGCAGGAGGGAGTACACTGAAGCTTTCTTT. V usage is TRBV6-2 or TRBV6-3 and J usage is TRBJ1-1; D not certain. The CDR3 contains 12 residues. Trimming cost V 6 bases and J 3 bases, with 8 bases left between them. Per the germline V gene, CDR1 is MNHEY and CDR2 is SVGEGT.

This clonotype was detected ten times or more. The chain is built from TRBV30 and TRBJ1-6; no clear D gene. V was trimmed by 2 bases and J by 8 bases, leaving 16 bases between them. Per the germline V gene, CDR1 is GTSNPN and CDR2 is SVGIG (reference sequence). This CDR3 is built from 15 residues. The CDR3 DNA follows: TGTGCCTGGAGTTATGGCCGGCAGCCTTATTCACCCCTCCACTTT. This codes for CAWSYGRQPYSPLHF.

This clonotype was counted at least ten times. V usage is TRBV19 and J usage is TRBJ1-1; TRBD1 agrees at 7 bases. The CDR3 is 14 amino acids. The V gene's germline CDR1 is LNHDA and CDR2 SQIVND (reference sequence). The V segment lost 6 bases and the J segment 1 base; nucleotides outside the gene matches: 5. In nucleotides, the CDR3 is TGTGCCAGTAGGGGGACAGTTTGGAACACTGAAGCTTTCTTT. Translating it yields CASRGTVWNTEAFF. The whole variable domain, filled in from reference TRBV19 and TRBJ1-1, reads DGGITQSPKYLFRKEGQNVTLSCEQNLNHDAMYWYRQDPGQGLRLIYYSQIVNDFQKGDIAEGYSVSREKKESFPLTVTSAQKNPTAFYLCASRGTVWNTEAFFGQGTRLTVV.

This clonotype was detected many times. A much larger clone lies one base from this, so it may be a read error. The rearrangement joins TRBV7-8 to TRBJ1-1; D gene unclear. The CDR3 is made up of 13 amino acids. Trimming took off 1 base at V and 4 bases at J, with 7 bases between the two ends. Germline CDR1 SGHVS, CDR2 FQNEAQ. The CDR3 region has the DNA TGTGCCAGCAGCTTAGTAGTGAGCACTGAAGCTTTCTTT. Translation gives CASSLVVSTEAFF. Full variable domain (missing parts from reference TRBV7-8 and TRBJ1-1): GAGVSQSPRYKVAKRGQDVALRCDPISGHVSLFWYQQALGQGPEFLTYFQNEAQLDKSGLPSDRFFAERPEGSVSTLKIQRTQQEDSAVYLCASSLVVSTEAFFGQGTRLTVV.

Ten or more counts support this clonotype. The chain joins TRBV29-1 to TRBJ2-7, with 10 nucleotides matching TRBD1. The germline gives CDR1 SQVTM, CDR2 ANQGSEA. The J segment lost 4 bases and the V segment lost 4 bases, leaving 7 bases of the junction unmatched. There are 14 residues in the CDR3. The CDR3 loop is CSVVPGQGEYEQYF. The CDR3 DNA sequence: TGCAGCGTTGTCCCCGGACAGGGGGAATACGAGCAGTACTTC.

This clonotype occurred many times. The chain uses TRBV11-3 and TRBJ2-7, with D perhaps matching TRBD1 (5 bases). Germline CDR1 and CDR2: SGHNT and YENEEA. V dropped 1 base and J dropped 4 bases, with 17 bases sitting between them. There are 16 residues in the CDR3. In nucleotides, the CDR3 is TGTGCCAGCAGCTTAGTGGCCAGGGATTCATCATACGAGCAGTACTTC. It translates to CASSLVARDSSYEQYF.

This clonotype was counted at least ten times. This chain uses TRBV12-3 or TRBV12-4 with TRBJ2-7; weak D call: TRBD1 (6 bases). This CDR3 is 16 amino acids long. Trimming pared 3 bases from V and 4 bases from J, leaving 19 bases between. The CDR3 DNA reads as TGTGCCAGCAGTTTTAAGGTTCTCGGACAGCCGTACGAGCAGTACTTC. It yields the protein CASSFKVLGQPYEQYF.

This clonotype was picked up many times. This rearrangement joins TRBV6-5 to TRBJ2-7; tentative D call: TRBD1 (5 bases). This CDR3 contains 16 residues. Germline loops: CDR1 MNHEY, CDR2 SVGAGI. V lost 8 bases, J lost 0 bases, and 20 bases lay in between. Here the CDR3 DNA reads TGTGCCAGCCGACCCACCACGACAGAGAGCTCCTACGAGCAGTACTTC. Amino acid sequence: CASRPTTTESSYEQYF.

In this sample, this clonotype turned up many times. The chain carries TRBV20-1 and TRBJ1-5; 10 bases agree with TRBD1. The CDR3 runs to 17 residues. CDR1 and CDR2 (germline): DFQATT, SNEGSKA (reference sequence). Unmatched junction bases numbered 10, after V lost 5 bases and J lost 0 bases. DNA for the CDR3: TGCAGTGCTTCTCCGGGACAGGGGTTATATAGCAATCAGCCCCAGCATTTT. Its protein product is CSASPGQGLYSNQPQHF.

The sample holds many counts of this clonotype. The CDR3 nucleotides are TGCGCCAGCAGTCCTCCCGCAGCGGCCTACGAGCAGTACTTC. This encodes CASSPPAAAYEQYF. The chain combines TRBV5-1 with TRBJ2-7, with a weak D call TRBD2 (5 bases). V was shortened by 5 bases and J by 2 bases, with 14 bases between the two germline ends. CDR3 length: 14 amino acids. Germline assignment: CDR1 SGHRS and CDR2 YFSETQ.

This clonotype was detected ten times or more. V and J are TRBV7-9 and TRBJ1-1; 7 nucleotides line up with TRBD1. The germline CDR1 and CDR2 sequences are SEHNR and FQNEAQ (reference sequence). The CDR3 is 14 amino acids. Germline trimming cut 4 bases from V and 2 bases from J; bases unmatched to any gene: 4. The CDR3 loop is CASSSQGINTEAFF. CDR3 DNA sequence: TGTGCCAGCAGCTCACAGGGGATAAACACTGAAGCTTTCTTT.

This clonotype was seen ten or more times. The chain has TRBV10-3 and TRBJ2-7, with 9 bases lining up with TRBD1. Trimming removed 6 bases from V and 6 bases from J; junction bases left unmatched: 3. Germline CDR1 is ENHRY and CDR2 is SYGVKD. This CDR3 region has 12 residues. The CDR3 nucleotides read TGTGCCATCAGCGGGACAGGGCCCGAGCAGTACTTC. As protein: CAISGTGPEQYF.

This clonotype showed up many times. Here the CDR3 omits its conserved ending phenylalanine or tryptophan, so a read error is the likely source. This rearrangement joins TRBV5-4 to TRBJ2-5; possibly TRBD1 or TRBD2 for D (5 bases each). The germline V gene has CDR1 SGHNT and CDR2 YYREEE (reference sequence). The CDR3 extends over 15 amino acids. V lost 4 bases and J 7 bases, leaving 20 bases between the germline ends. This CDR3 reads CASSPPFGAAGTQYL. CDR3 DNA sequence: TGTGCCAGCAGCCCACCGTTCGGGGCGGCCGGGACCCAGTACCTC.

This clonotype occurred once. V usage is TRBV12-3 or TRBV12-4 and J usage is TRBJ2-7, with 8 bases that match TRBD1. The CDR3 is 13 residues long. The trim removed 4 bases at V and 4 bases at J, leaving 3 bases unmatched. CDR3 coding DNA: TGTGCCAGCAGTTCAGGGGGCTGGTACGAGCAGTACTTC. This translates into CASSSGGWYEQYF.

This clonotype has ten or more counts. V usage is TRBV20-1 and J usage is TRBJ2-2; 8 bases map to TRBD2. The ends lost 2 bases at V and 6 bases at J; junction bases unmatched: 14. The CDR3 consists of 17 residues. Germline V gene lookup returns CDR1 DFQATT and CDR2 SNEGSKA (reference sequence). CDR3 region: CSARPNGRGANAGELFF. The CDR3 nucleotides read TGCAGTGCTAGACCAAACGGGCGGGGGGCCAACGCCGGGGAGCTGTTTTTT.